The T cell receptor (beta chain) under discussion was sequenced for a study of spatial heterogeneity in lung cancer. Study context: Alpha-chain sequences were consistently detected less often than beta-chain sequences. Matched bulk RNA-seq provided a T cell module score, and TCR transcript counts in tumor regions correlated strongly with it.

General observations from the study: The study estimated approximately 7% alpha and about 13% beta chain coverage of tumor T cells. Expanded alpha and beta TCR counts within tumors tracked tumor mutation counts.

CDR3 length: 13 residues. V was shortened by 6 bases and J by 1 base, with 9 bases between the two germline ends. Many counts were recorded for this clonotype. The antigen is unknown. Every TCR cDNA molecule bore a unique molecular identifier. Each CDR3 protein is one row after TCRdb ran MiXCR on the 5' RACE reads. The profile shows about 100,000 distinct CDR3 sequences, roughly 4.5% of them singletons. The time point was: sample taken at primary tumor resection. The sequenced sample was lung tumor tissue, obtained at surgery. The chain has TRBV12-3 or TRBV12-4 and TRBJ1-1; TRBD1 is a possible D gene (5 bases). The TCR was taken from a male donor with early-stage non-small cell lung cancer. The CDR3 reads CASSGGPNTEAFF. The DNA for the CDR3 is TGTGCCAGCAGCGGGGGACCGAACACTGAAGCTTTCTTT.